Shown below are 19 T cell receptor beta chains from a single sample sequenced in a study of T-cell memory formation after mild COVID-19. TCRdb reanalysed the 5' RACE reads using MiXCR and keeps one entry per CDR3 protein. The repertoire has some 150,000 distinct CDR3 sequences, 6% to 6.5% of them found once; the top ten carry 2% to 2.5%. Sequencing was done on a sample of PBMCs or a T cell subset sorted from them (not recorded which). The receptors were sampled from an adult woman who had mild COVID-19 (a few samples of this study predate the infection). Cell type and time point are not known.

In this sample, this clonotype turned up many times. V and J are TRBV24-1 and TRBJ2-1; TRBD2 is a possible D gene (6 bases). The ends were cut back, 1 base at V and 5 bases at J, with 14 bases in the middle. The CDR3 length is 16 residues. Germline V gene sequence: CDR1 KGHDR, CDR2 SFDVKD. The CDR3 DNA reads TGTGCCACCAGTGATTTAGGCAGTGGGAGGAACAATGAGCAGTTCTTC. Encoded protein: CATSDLGSGRNNEQFF.

Only a few counts were recorded for this clonotype. The rearrangement links TRBV5-1 to TRBJ2-7, with 15 bases matching TRBD2. J gave up 0 bases and V 4 bases, and 2 bases lay outside the gene matches. Germline assignment: CDR1 SGHRS and CDR2 YFSETQ. The length of the CDR3 is 16 residues. The CDR3 reads CASSRTSGGVSYEQYF. The CDR3 coding sequence is TGCGCCAGCAGCAGGACTAGCGGGGGGGTCTCCTACGAGCAGTACTTC.

This clonotype was seen at least ten times. The V gene is TRBV5-6, the J gene TRBJ1-1; the match to TRBD1 covers 8 bases. The junction had 21 bases not matched to a gene; V was cut back by 3 bases and J by 5 bases. Germline loops: CDR1 SGHDT, CDR2 YYEEEE. The CDR3 spans 19 residues. CDR3 amino acids: CASSSRYLFGQGRRTEAFF. The CDR3, as DNA: TGTGCCAGCAGCTCCCGATATCTATTTGGACAGGGTAGGAGAACTGAAGCTTTCTTT.

The V gene is TRBV3-1, the J gene TRBJ2-4, with 7 bases aligning to TRBD2. This CDR3 spans 15 amino acids. Trimming cost V 4 bases and J 4 bases; bases outside gene matches: 7. Looked up from germline, CDR1 is LGHDT and CDR2 is YNNKEL (reference sequence). As DNA, the CDR3 is TGTGCCAGCAGCCCGCTTAGCGGGTGGAAAAACATTCAGTACTTC. This encodes CASSPLSGWKNIQYF.

This chain connects TRBV27 to TRBJ2-3; D could derive from TRBD1 or TRBD2 (5 bases each). V gave up 6 bases and J gave up 0 bases, with 13 bases separating them. This CDR3 is 15 amino acids long. The germline V gene has CDR1 MNHEY and CDR2 SMNVEV (reference sequence). The chain's CDR3 is CASSPRDASTDTQYF. The CDR3 DNA follows: TGTGCCAGCAGCCCGAGGGACGCGAGCACAGATACGCAGTATTTT.

This clonotype was counted ten times or more. The CDR3 DNA is TGTGCCAGCAGCTCGCAGACTAGCGGACTCATCAATGAGCAGTTCTTC. Translation: CASSSQTSGLINEQFF. The chain has TRBV7-2 and TRBJ2-1; TRBD2 matches 9 bases. The CDR3 contains 16 residues. Trimming at V came to 4 bases and at J to 6 bases, leaving 10 bases not matched to a gene. Germline V CDR1 and CDR2: SGHTA, FQGNSA. Together with reference TRBV7-2 and TRBJ2-1, the CDR3 gives the full variable domain: GAGVSQSPSNKVTEKGKDVELRCDPISGHTALYWYRQSLGQGLEFLIYFQGNSAPDKSGLPSDRFSAERTGGSVSTLTIQRTQQEDSAVYLCASSSQTSGLINEQFFGPGTRLTVL.

This clonotype has ten or more counts. The chain carries TRBV6-5 and TRBJ2-7; 12 bases map to TRBD2. This CDR3 comprises 14 residues. Germline V CDR1 and CDR2: MNHEY, SVGAGI. V trimming: 4 bases; J trimming: 5 bases; junction bases outside the gene matches: 3. The CDR3 DNA is TGTGCCAGCAGTTGGACTAGCGGGGCCGACGAGCAGTACTTC. Translated, it gives CASSWTSGADEQYF.

This clonotype showed up just a few times. The chain has TRBV18 and TRBJ1-1; D is undetermined. The V gene lost 1 base and the J gene lost 3 bases, with 9 bases spanning the gap. CDR3 size: 14 residues. Per the germline V gene, CDR1 is KGHSH and CDR2 is LQKENI. CDR3 nucleotides: TGTGCCAGCTCACCACGGGAGGGTTACACTGAAGCTTTCTTT. Amino acids: CASSPREGYTEAFF.

This clonotype was counted ten times or more. This chain joins TRBV20-1 and TRBJ1-4, with D unclear. V was clipped by 6 bases and J by 8 bases, with 16 bases between them. The germline gives CDR1 DFQATT, CDR2 SNEGSKA (reference sequence). This CDR3 is 13 amino acids long. The CDR3 sequence is CSAPGPGSEKLFF. In DNA form, the CDR3 reads TGCAGTGCCCCAGGACCCGGATCAGAAAAACTGTTTTTT.

J is TRBJ2-7 and V is TRBV19, with D maybe TRBD1 (6 bases). Trimming pared 7 bases from V and 1 base from J, leaving 14 bases between. The germline V gene has CDR1 LNHDA and CDR2 SQIVND (reference sequence). This CDR3 is built from 14 residues. CDR3 nucleotides: TGTGCCAGTACCGAAAACAGGGTTTCCTACGAGCAGTACTTC. As protein: CASTENRVSYEQYF.

The chain has TRBV2 and TRBJ1-2; 8 positions agree with TRBD1. Trimming removed 5 bases from V and 5 bases from J; junction bases left unmatched: 1. Per germline, CDR1 SNHLY and CDR2 FYNNEI. The CDR3 spans 12 residues. CDR3 loop: CASSRQGYGYTF. The CDR3 region has the DNA TGTGCCAGCAGTCGACAGGGGTATGGCTACACCTTC.

The chain joins TRBV7-2 to TRBJ1-5; 10 nucleotides match TRBD1. The junction had 3 bases not matched to a gene; V was cut back by 1 base and J by 6 bases. Germline CDR1 SGHTA, CDR2 FQGNSA. The CDR3 is made up of 15 amino acids. The CDR3 sequence is CASSLGTGGSQPQHF. DNA for the CDR3: TGTGCCAGCAGCTTAGGGACAGGGGGTAGTCAGCCCCAGCATTTT.

This rearrangement joins TRBV12-3 or TRBV12-4 to TRBJ1-3; D possibly corresponds to TRBD1 (5 bases). The CDR3 runs to 20 residues. V was shortened by 5 bases and J by 4 bases, with 30 bases between the two germline ends. This CDR3 reads CASSPLLGRVGSDFGNTIYF. The CDR3 DNA sequence: TGTGCCAGCAGTCCCTTGTTAGGCAGGGTTGGTTCAGACTTCGGAAACACCATATATTTT.

The rearrangement links TRBV7-9 to TRBJ2-3, with D uncertain. There are 16 residues in the CDR3. CDR1 and CDR2 (germline): SEHNR, FQNEAQ (reference sequence). The ends were cut back, 0 bases at V and 2 bases at J, with 12 bases in the middle. This CDR3 reads CASSLALYGNTDTQYF. The CDR3 DNA sequence: TGTGCCAGCAGCTTAGCGCTTTACGGAAACACAGATACGCAGTATTTT.

This chain uses TRBV9 with TRBJ2-5, with 7 bases lining up with TRBD2. Trimming at V came to 4 bases and at J to 2 bases, leaving 5 bases not matched to a gene. CDR1 is SGDLS, CDR2 YYNGEE, per germline. The CDR3 is 14 residues long. The chain's CDR3 is CASSIQAGQETQYF. The CDR3 DNA sequence: TGTGCCAGCAGCATACAAGCGGGACAAGAGACCCAGTACTTC.

Ten or more counts support this clonotype. No DNA is shown, since the ends of the CDR3 on it are uncertain; the CDR3 is the one TCRdb lists. The CDR3 loop is CASSSSNRVLQTQYF. The genes are TRBV12-3 or TRBV12-4 and TRBJ2-5. The CDR3 is 15 amino acids long, termini counted.

The chain recombines TRBV24-1 with TRBJ2-3; D is unresolved. Germline-derived CDR1 and CDR2 are KGHDR and SFDVKD. The V and J ends lost 5 bases and 9 bases respectively, with 8 bases between them. This CDR3 comprises 11 residues. This CDR3 is CATSAGVTQYF. Here the CDR3 DNA reads TGTGCCACCAGTGCTGGAGTGACGCAGTATTTT.

The rearrangement joins TRBV9 to TRBJ2-1, with TRBD2 matching 11 bases. The CDR3 is 15 residues long. J gave up 9 bases and V 2 bases, and 7 bases lay outside the gene matches. Per germline, CDR1 SGDLS and CDR2 YYNGEE. DNA for the CDR3: TGTGCCAGCAGCGTCGGGACTAGCGGCCAAGGTGAGCAGTTCTTC. Its translation is CASSVGTSGQGEQFF.

The rearrangement links TRBV24-1 to TRBJ2-7; 9 bases line up with TRBD1. CDR3 length: 16 amino acids. Germline V gene sequence: CDR1 KGHDR, CDR2 SFDVKD. The trim removed 3 bases at V and 6 bases at J, leaving 11 bases unmatched. The CDR3 loop reads CATSDTPGQGVSEQYF. Here the CDR3 DNA reads TGTGCCACCAGTGATACACCGGGACAGGGTGTGAGCGAGCAGTACTTC.